Shown below are 21 T cell receptor beta chains from a single sample sequenced in a study of T cells in Graves' hyperthyroidism and ophthalmopathy. TCR beta CDR3 regions were amplified from RNA. HTBI primers drove first-round RT-PCR of the TCR CDR3. TCRdb called the multiplex PCR reads again in MiXCR, with one record for every CDR3 protein. The table lists 340,000 or so distinct CDR3 sequences, roughly a fifth of them singletons. The specimen was blood. The receptors stem from a woman between 45 and 60 years old with Graves' hyperthyroidism.

This clonotype was recorded a few times. This may be a read error: a much more frequent sequence differs by one nucleotide. The rearrangement uses TRBV28 and TRBJ2-7; 15 bases align to TRBD2. CDR1 MDHEN and CDR2 SYDVKM come from the germline V gene. V dropped 5 bases and J dropped 5; count of bases not matched to a gene: 10. The CDR3 is made up of 17 amino acids. CDR3 residues: CASSTRTSGGGAHEQYF. The CDR3 DNA reads as TGTGCCAGCAGTACCCGGACTAGCGGGGGGGGAGCTCACGAGCAGTACTTC.

The V call is TRBV28, the J call TRBJ1-2; the D gene is possibly TRBD1 (6 bases). Germline assignment: CDR1 MDHEN and CDR2 SYDVKM. The CDR3 length is 15 residues. Trimming stripped 7 bases from V and 4 bases from J, with 19 bases between. This chain's CDR3 is CASTLGAGDFYGYTF. The CDR3 nucleotides read TGTGCCAGCACCCTCGGGGCAGGGGATTTCTATGGCTACACCTTC.

V usage is TRBV20-1 and J usage is TRBJ2-5; 8 positions agree with TRBD2. CDR3 length equals 12 residues. The junction had 3 bases not matched to a gene; V was cut back by 5 bases and J by 4 bases. Germline values: CDR1 DFQATT, CDR2 SNEGSKA (reference sequence). The CDR3 reads CSAAGTRETQYF. DNA for the CDR3: TGCAGTGCTGCCGGGACTAGAGAGACCCAGTACTTC.

This clonotype occurred many times. This rearrangement joins TRBV7-2 to TRBJ1-1, with 7 nucleotides matching TRBD1. This CDR3 comprises 14 residues. From germline, CDR1 is SGHTA and CDR2 FQGNSA. Losses at the gene ends were 3 bases for V and 9 bases for J; bases not matched to a gene: 10. The CDR3 nucleotides are TGTGCCAGCAGCTTGTCGGACAGGAGGGGCAAAGCTTTCTTT. As protein: CASSLSDRRGKAFF.

This clonotype was found a few times. A much more abundant neighbour one base away suggests this may be a read error. This chain uses TRBV6-2 or TRBV6-3 with TRBJ2-7; D is unresolved. CDR1 is MNHEY and CDR2 is SVGEGT in the germline V gene. With 4 bases removed from V and 3 bases from J, the gap between germline ends came to 10 bases. CDR3 size: 13 residues. The CDR3 coding sequence is TGTGCCAGCAGTTGCCAGAAGAACTACGAGCAGTACTTC. Protein: CASSCQKNYEQYF.

This chain uses TRBV5-1 with TRBJ2-2, with D maybe TRBD1 (6 bases). The V gene's germline CDR1 is SGHRS and CDR2 YFSETQ. Trimming removed 5 bases at V and 5 bases at J, with 22 bases between. The CDR3 extends over 17 amino acids. CDR3 residues: CASSTRGYRAETGELFF. For the CDR3, the DNA is TGCGCCAGCAGTACTCGTGGCTACAGGGCCGAAACCGGGGAGCTGTTTTTT.

This clonotype has just a few counts. The chain couples TRBV7-9 to TRBJ1-5; D might be TRBD1 (6 bases). Germline CDR1 reads SEHNR; CDR2 reads FQNEAQ (reference sequence). The CDR3 has 18 residues. The V end lost 5 bases, the J end lost 0 bases, and 20 bases lay between the germline ends. CDR3 protein: CASSPGGGLRNSNQPQHF. The CDR3 DNA is TGTGCCAGCAGCCCCGGTGGGGGGCTACGGAATAGCAATCAGCCCCAGCATTTT.

This clonotype was counted ten times or more. The V and J genes are TRBV12-3 or TRBV12-4 and TRBJ2-5; D may match TRBD1 or TRBD2 (6 bases each). Trimming cost V 3 bases and J 4 bases, with 15 bases left between them. The CDR3 length is 15 residues. The CDR3 sequence is CASSLAGAGGETQYF. The CDR3 DNA is TGTGCCAGCAGTTTGGCAGGGGCCGGGGGAGAGACCCAGTACTTC.

This chain uses TRBV7-9 with TRBJ2-2; tentatively, D is TRBD1 (6 bases). Per germline, CDR1 SEHNR and CDR2 FQNEAQ (reference sequence). The V end lost 2 bases, the J end lost 0 bases, and 19 bases lay between the germline ends. The CDR3 runs to 19 residues. CDR3 in DNA: TGTGCCAGCAGCTTACGTGGGGGCCAACTGGTAGCGAACACCGGGGAGCTGTTTTTT. Protein sequence: CASSLRGGQLVANTGELFF.

This clonotype was picked up many times. The chain has TRBV2 and TRBJ2-1; 9 bases are shared with TRBD2. The CDR3 contains 16 residues. The V gene end was trimmed by 3 bases and the J gene end by 4 bases; junction bases not matched to a gene: 7. CDR1 SNHLY and CDR2 FYNNEI come from the germline V gene. The CDR3 DNA follows: TGTGCCAGCAGTGACGGGACTAGCCCCATTTACAATGAGCAGTTCTTC. Its translation: CASSDGTSPIYNEQFF.

This clonotype was observed many times. The genes are TRBV5-1 and TRBJ1-2, with a weak D call TRBD1 (6 bases). Germline V gene sequence: CDR1 SGHRS, CDR2 YFSETQ. The CDR3 consists of 17 residues. Deletions cut 1 base from V and 4 bases from J, with 20 bases between. CDR3 coding DNA: TGCGCCAGCAGCTTGTCAGCAGGGGAAGGGCCTTTCTATGGCTACACCTTC. Its protein is CASSLSAGEGPFYGYTF.

There are many counts of this clonotype. The chain combines TRBV20-1 with TRBJ2-1, with TRBD2 matching over 7 bases. The V gene end was trimmed by 3 bases and the J gene end by 10 bases; junction bases not matched to a gene: 12. Germline CDR1 is DFQATT and CDR2 is SNEGSKA (reference sequence). The CDR3 is made up of 14 amino acids. The CDR3 loop is CSASGGGGSREQFF. The CDR3 DNA reads TGCAGTGCTAGTGGTGGCGGGGGTTCAAGGGAGCAGTTCTTC.

This rearrangement joins TRBV29-1 to TRBJ2-2; D gene unclear. V was clipped by 5 bases and J by 4 bases, with 5 bases between them. Germline V gene data show CDR1 as SQVTM and CDR2 as ANQGSEA. The CDR3 consists of 11 residues. The CDR3 here is CSVQVTGELFF. Here the CDR3 DNA reads TGCAGCGTTCAGGTCACCGGGGAGCTGTTTTTT.

The chain couples TRBV10-3 to TRBJ1-5; D not certain. Germline lookup yields CDR1 ENHRY and CDR2 SYGVKD. The CDR3 spans 17 residues. The germline V and J ends were trimmed by 0 bases and 3 bases, with 15 bases remaining between them. CDR3 sequence reads: CAISESILSGNNQPQHF. The DNA of the CDR3 is TGTGCCATCAGTGAGTCGATACTAAGCGGCAACAATCAGCCCCAGCATTTT.

The chain uses TRBV28 and TRBJ1-2; TRBD1 aligns across 9 bases. CDR1 MDHEN and CDR2 SYDVKM come from the germline V gene. The CDR3 contains 14 residues. Unmatched junction bases numbered 4, after V lost 4 bases and J lost 4 bases. The CDR3 spells CASSSGQGFYGYTF. Here the CDR3 DNA reads TGTGCCAGCAGTTCGGGACAGGGATTCTATGGCTACACCTTC.

This chain connects TRBV7-8 to TRBJ2-5, with 7 bases fitting TRBD2. V dropped 5 bases and J dropped 3; count of bases not matched to a gene: 18. There are 18 residues in the CDR3. The germline V gene encodes CDR1 SGHVS and CDR2 FQNEAQ. This CDR3 reads CASSPPSTSFKHEETQYF. In DNA form, the CDR3 reads TGTGCCAGCAGCCCGCCGTCGACTAGCTTTAAACACGAAGAGACCCAGTACTTC.

The chain joins TRBV5-1 to TRBJ2-7; 7 bases agree with TRBD2. This CDR3 comprises 14 residues. V lost 2 bases to trimming and J lost 2 bases; unmatched junction nucleotides: 4. CDR1 is SGHRS and CDR2 is YFSETQ in the germline V gene. The CDR3 region is CASSFEGGTYEQYF. The CDR3 nucleotides are TGCGCCAGCAGCTTTGAGGGAGGGACCTACGAGCAGTACTTC.

There are many counts of this clonotype. This chain uses TRBV6-1 with TRBJ2-1; perhaps TRBD1 as D (6 bases). Germline V gives CDR1 MNHNS, CDR2 SASEGT. Trimming took 7 bases from V and 3 from J, leaving 13 bases between them. This CDR3 region has 14 residues. The CDR3 reads CASNSHRDYNEQFF. Written as DNA, the CDR3 is TGTGCCAGCAACTCCCACAGGGACTACAATGAGCAGTTCTTC.

Concerning this clonotype itself: A much larger clonotype is one base distant, so this may be a read error. The rearrangement links TRBV28 to TRBJ2-7; D gene ambiguous. Germline loops: CDR1 MDHEN, CDR2 SYDVKM. The CDR3 extends over 14 amino acids. CDR3: CAGSQHVSRGEQYF. The DNA for the CDR3 is TGTGCCGGCAGCCAACACGTTAGTAGAGGCGAGCAGTACTTC.

This clonotype occurred many times. This sequence joins TRBV4-1 and TRBJ1-3; D gene uncertain. The length of the CDR3 is 16 residues. Germline CDR1 MGHRA, CDR2 YSYEKL. Trimming left V 4 bases short and J 0 bases short, with 13 bases between. CDR3 nucleotide sequence: TGCGCCAGCAGCCGACTGGCGGGAACCTCTGGAAACACCATATATTTT. It is translated as CASSRLAGTSGNTIYF.

This clonotype was picked up a small number of times. The chain uses TRBV13 and TRBJ2-7, with a weak D call TRBD2 (6 bases). The V and J ends lost 5 bases and 4 bases respectively, with 18 bases between them. This CDR3 is built from 15 residues. The germline V gene encodes CDR1 PRHDT and CDR2 FYEKMQ (reference sequence). The CDR3 coding sequence is TGTGCCAGCAGCACCCGCACCGGGGACTGGTACGAGCAGTACTTC. Translation gives CASSTRTGDWYEQYF.